Below are 22 T cell receptor beta chains sequenced from a single sample in a study of T cells in Graves' hyperthyroidism and ophthalmopathy. RNA transcripts gave rise to amplified TCR beta CDR3 regions. A first-round RT-PCR of the TCR CDR3 used the HTBI primer set. TCRdb fed the multiplex PCR reads into MiXCR, producing one record per CDR3 protein. The sample carries about 380,000 distinct CDR3 sequences, approximately 15% recorded once. The sequenced sample consisted of blood. These TCRs come from a woman aged 55-69 years with Graves' hyperthyroidism.

Comment on this clonotype: A much larger clone differs from this one at a single base, so this may be a read error. V usage is TRBV7-9 and J usage is TRBJ2-5; TRBD1 matches at 8 bases. CDR1 is SEHNR, CDR2 FQNEAQ, per germline (reference sequence). The CDR3 totals 13 residues. CDR3 residues: CASSWTGSETLYF. In nucleotides, the CDR3 is TGTGCCAGCAGCTGGACAGGGAGCGAGACCCTGTACTTC.

This clonotype came up many times. The chain joins TRBV27 to TRBJ1-3; D gene uncertain. V lost 8 bases and J 0 bases, leaving 11 bases between the germline ends. Germline values: CDR1 MNHEY, CDR2 SMNVEV (reference sequence). The CDR3 extends over 14 amino acids. The CDR3 sequence is CASRREGSGNTIYF. The CDR3 coding sequence is TGTGCCAGCCGAAGGGAAGGCTCTGGAAACACCATATATTTT.

This clonotype was seen ten or more times. V and J are TRBV2 and TRBJ2-7; TRBD1 might be the D (5 bases). The germline V and J ends were trimmed by 8 bases and 6 bases, with 11 bases remaining between them. This CDR3 spans 11 amino acids. CDR1 SNHLY and CDR2 FYNNEI come from the germline V gene. The CDR3 is CASPGNGEQYF. The DNA of the CDR3 is TGTGCCAGCCCAGGGAACGGCGAGCAGTACTTC.

This clonotype has a count of ten or more. V gene TRBV30 combines with J gene TRBJ2-1; D is unresolved. The CDR3 runs to 14 residues. V was trimmed by 1 base and J by 1 base, leaving 8 bases between them. Germline assignment: CDR1 GTSNPN and CDR2 SVGIG (reference sequence). CDR3 protein: CAWSEASSYNEQFF. The CDR3 DNA follows: TGTGCCTGGAGTGAAGCAAGTTCCTACAATGAGCAGTTCTTC.

This clonotype was detected a few times. The gene calls are TRBV19 and TRBJ2-2; D is possibly TRBD1 (5 bases). Germline CDR1 reads LNHDA; CDR2 reads SQIVND (reference sequence). This CDR3 comprises 15 residues. V shed 8 bases and J shed 2 bases, with 15 bases lying between them. The CDR3 protein is CASQKGQRNTGELFF. CDR3 DNA sequence: TGTGCCAGTCAGAAGGGGCAGCGCAACACCGGGGAGCTGTTTTTT.

This clonotype came up many times. V is TRBV10-3 and J is TRBJ1-1, with 8 bases identical to TRBD1. Germline V CDR1 and CDR2: ENHRY, SYGVKD. The CDR3 spans 14 residues. The junction had 2 bases not matched to a gene; V was cut back by 2 bases and J by 3 bases. The CDR3 is CAISEDRGHTEAFF. CDR3 nucleotides: TGTGCCATCAGTGAGGACAGGGGACACACTGAAGCTTTCTTT.

In this sample, this clonotype turned up a few times. The chain recombines TRBV10-3 with TRBJ1-3; D call uncertain. Germline lookup yields CDR1 ENHRY and CDR2 SYGVKD. Between the trimmed V and J ends, which lost 11 bases and 1 base, there was a span of 15 bases. The CDR3 runs 14 residues. The CDR3 sequence is CASEASISGNTIYF. CDR3 bases: TGTGCCTCTGAGGCCTCTATATCTGGAAACACCATATATTTT.

The chain is built from TRBV5-1 and TRBJ2-1; 10 nucleotides line up with TRBD2. The CDR3 covers 15 residues. Germline V CDR1 and CDR2: SGHRS, YFSETQ. The ends lost 5 bases at V and 3 bases at J; junction bases unmatched: 5. CDR3 in DNA: TGCGCCAGCAGGTCTACTAGCGGGGACTACAATGAGCAGTTCTTC. Its protein product is CASRSTSGDYNEQFF.

This clonotype was observed at least ten times. The rearrangement links TRBV20-1 to TRBJ2-5; 7 bases match TRBD1. V gave up 1 base and J gave up 5 bases; unmatched junction bases: 4. Germline-derived CDR1 and CDR2 are DFQATT and SNEGSKA (reference sequence). The CDR3 contains 13 residues. CDR3 sequence reads: CSARVGGGETQYF. The CDR3 DNA reads as TGCAGTGCTAGAGTAGGGGGCGGGGAGACCCAGTACTTC.

The chain combines TRBV19 with TRBJ1-1; possibly TRBD1 for D (5 bases). Trimming shortened V by 2 bases and J by 4 bases, and 17 bases separated the two germline ends. From germline, CDR1 is LNHDA and CDR2 SQIVND (reference sequence). There are 16 residues in the CDR3. The CDR3, as DNA: TGTGCCAGTAGTATATCCCATAGGGGCCGACCCACTGAAGCTTTCTTT. This encodes CASSISHRGRPTEAFF.

There are many counts of this clonotype. The chain couples TRBV5-1 to TRBJ2-1, with D hard to call. V lost 0 bases, J lost 9 bases, and 13 bases lay in between. Germline CDR1 is SGHRS and CDR2 is YFSETQ. The CDR3 is made up of 14 amino acids. The DNA for the CDR3 is TGCGCCAGCAGCTTGGATGCTTTCGGTTCTGAGCAGTTCTTC. Translating gives CASSLDAFGSEQFF.

This clonotype has ten or more counts. The V and J genes are TRBV10-3 and TRBJ2-7, with TRBD1 matching 7 bases. The CDR3 contains 12 residues. With 5 bases clipped from V and 3 bases from J, the junction kept 1 base outside the gene matches. Looked up from germline, CDR1 is ENHRY and CDR2 is SYGVKD. CDR3 DNA sequence: TGTGCCATCAGTCGACAGGGCTACGAGCAGTACTTC. It codes for CAISRQGYEQYF.

This clonotype has a count of ten or more. The V call is TRBV5-1, the J call TRBJ2-7; perhaps TRBD2 as D (5 bases). Deletions cut 0 bases from V and 2 bases from J, with 15 bases between. The CDR3 runs to 16 residues. Germline CDR1 reads SGHRS; CDR2 reads YFSETQ. This chain's CDR3 is CASSLGVLDGTYEQYF. CDR3 nucleotides: TGCGCCAGCAGCTTGGGGGTCTTGGACGGGACCTACGAGCAGTACTTC.

The table lists this clonotype with many counts. The genes are TRBV3-1 and TRBJ2-2; a possible D gene is TRBD1 (5 bases). The CDR3 is 14 amino acids. V lost 0 bases and J 6 bases, leaving 8 bases between the germline ends. Germline loops: CDR1 LGHDT, CDR2 YNNKEL (reference sequence). CDR3 residues: CASSQEGRAGELFF. CDR3 DNA: TGTGCCAGCAGCCAAGAGGGGCGAGCCGGGGAGCTGTTTTTT.

This clonotype has a handful of counts. The DNA for the CDR3 is TGTGCCAGCAGTTATAGGGGAGGGGATTCACCCCTCCACTTT. This codes for CASSYRGGDSPLHF. The V and J genes are TRBV6-1 and TRBJ1-6, with D maybe TRBD1 (5 bases). The CDR3 extends over 14 amino acids. V gave up 5 bases and J gave up 8 bases, with 13 bases separating them. Looked up from germline, CDR1 is MNHNS and CDR2 is SASEGT.

This clonotype showed up just a few times. This chain links TRBV6-1 with TRBJ1-3; 8 bases align to TRBD1. V lost 3 bases and J lost 2; bases outside the gene matches: 3. The germline V gene has CDR1 MNHNS and CDR2 SASEGT. This CDR3 has 15 residues. The CDR3 coding sequence is TGTGCCAGCAGTGAGGACAGGGCCACTGGAAACACCATATATTTT. Its protein product is CASSEDRATGNTIYF.

The rearrangement uses TRBV11-2 and TRBJ2-5; D perhaps matches TRBD2 (6 bases). V lost 6 bases to trimming and J lost 14 bases, with 16 bases between them. The length of the CDR3 is 11 residues. Germline CDR1 SGHAT, CDR2 FQNNGV. The CDR3: CASSFRGGIYF. DNA of the CDR3: TGTGCCAGCAGTTTCCGAGGCGGGATCTACTTC.

The chain employs TRBV3-1 and TRBJ1-4; no clear D. V lost 1 base and J lost 12, with 6 bases in between. The germline gives CDR1 LGHDT, CDR2 YNNKEL (reference sequence). The CDR3 length is 11 residues. The CDR3 nucleotides are TGTGCCAGCAGCCAAGCCCAGCAACTGTTTTTT. It yields the protein CASSQAQQLFF.

In its sample, this clonotype was seen many times. This chain connects TRBV9 to TRBJ1-2; D is uncertain. Per germline, CDR1 SGDLS and CDR2 YYNGEE. This CDR3 has 14 residues. Trimming took 3 bases from V and 4 from J, leaving 13 bases between them. CDR3 in DNA: TGTGCCAGCAGCGCCCTAGGTGAGGGCTATGGCTACACCTTC. Translating gives CASSALGEGYGYTF.

This clonotype was seen ten or more times. The rearrangement joins TRBV2 to TRBJ1-5, with D uncertain. V was cut by 1 base and J by 8 bases, with 18 bases left in between. This CDR3 has 16 residues. Germline CDR1 and CDR2: SNHLY and FYNNEI. DNA of the CDR3: TGTGCCAGCAGTGAAGTAAAGATAGGACGAAGGGAGCCCCAGCATTTT. This sequence encodes CASSEVKIGRREPQHF.

A note on this clonotype: The CDR3 end shows no conserved phenylalanine or tryptophan, and so a read error is likely. The DNA is omitted, as the CDR3 cannot be located on it reliably, and the CDR3 follows TCRdb's listing. The gene calls are TRBV2 and TRBJ1-2. Germline V CDR1 and CDR2: SNHLY, FYNNEI. The CDR3 is 11 amino acids long, termini counted. The CDR3 loop is CASTFSYGHTI.

In its sample, this clonotype was seen many times. The chain couples TRBV7-9 to TRBJ2-3; D may be TRBD1 (6 bases). In germline, CDR1 is SEHNR, CDR2 FQNEAQ (reference sequence). CDR3 length equals 16 residues. The ends were cut back, 1 base at V and 2 bases at J, with 13 bases in the middle. Here the CDR3 reads CASSLVMGAYTDTQYF. CDR3 DNA sequence: TGTGCCAGCAGCTTAGTGATGGGGGCCTACACAGATACGCAGTATTTT.